The next 19 T cell receptor beta chains were all read from a single sample in a study of blood T cell repertoires in COVID-19. Sequencing used immunoSEQ multiplex PCR; TCRdb keeps in-frame clones, though not all of them. The data show 180,000 or so clones, approximately 85% seen once. Sequenced material: PBMCs or T cells enriched from blood (not recorded which). The receptors were sampled from a man aged 40-55 years with acute COVID-19.

The chain is built from TRBV5-6 and TRBJ1-5; no firm D call. Trimming shortened V by 5 bases and J by 2 bases, and 14 bases separated the two germline ends. The CDR3 consists of 15 residues. CDR1 and CDR2 (germline): SGHDT, YYEEEE. The DNA for the CDR3 is TGTGCCAGCAGTACGGGGTTGTTTGGCAATCAGCCCCAGCATTTT. It encodes CASSTGLFGNQPQHF.

The chain joins TRBV4-3 to TRBJ1-1, with a weak D call TRBD1 (6 bases). The CDR3 is 16 amino acids. Trimming shortened V by 0 bases and J by 1 base, and 12 bases separated the two germline ends. CDR1 is LGHNA and CDR2 is YSLEER in the germline V gene. The CDR3, as DNA: TGCGCCAGCAGCCAAGACGGTAACAGGGCGAACACTGAAGCTTTCTTT. Translated: CASSQDGNRANTEAFF.

The chain has TRBV9 and TRBJ2-1, with 11 bases aligning to TRBD2. V trimming: 7 bases; J trimming: 3 bases; junction bases outside the gene matches: 6. The CDR3 runs 15 residues. CDR1 SGDLS and CDR2 YYNGEE come from the germline V gene. The CDR3 nucleotides are TGTGCCAGCGCTGGACTAGCGGGCTTCTACAATGAGCAGTTCTTC. This sequence encodes CASAGLAGFYNEQFF.

The chain carries TRBV30 and TRBJ2-6; 8 bases align to TRBD1. Trimming took 5 bases from V and 2 from J; bases not matched to a gene: 5. This CDR3 contains 15 residues. CDR1 GTSNPN and CDR2 SVGIG come from the germline V gene (reference sequence). The CDR3 loop is CAWGGQGAGANVLTF. Written as DNA, the CDR3 is TGTGCCTGGGGCGGACAGGGCGCTGGGGCCAACGTCCTGACTTTC.

The chain is built from TRBV13 and TRBJ2-5; 10 bases align to TRBD1. Per the germline V gene, CDR1 is PRHDT and CDR2 is FYEKMQ (reference sequence). The CDR3 contains 16 residues. V gave up 5 bases and J gave up 1 base; unmatched junction bases: 7. The CDR3 is CASSGRDRGIQETQYF. CDR3 in DNA: TGTGCCAGCAGCGGCCGGGACAGGGGAATCCAAGAGACCCAGTACTTC. The entire variable domain, with the rest obtained from reference TRBV13 and TRBJ2-5, is as follows: AAGVIQSPRHLIKEKRETATLKCYPIPRHDTVYWYQQGPGQDPQFLISFYEKMQSDKGSIPDRFSAQQFSDYHSELNMSSLELGDSALYFCASSGRDRGIQETQYFGPGTRLLVL.

This sequence joins TRBV28 and TRBJ1-4, with 11 nucleotides matching TRBD1. The CDR3 is made up of 14 amino acids. V trimming: 4 bases; J trimming: 7 bases; junction bases outside the gene matches: 2. Germline CDR1 is MDHEN and CDR2 is SYDVKM. Here the CDR3 reads CASSSGQGVEKLFF. The CDR3 coding sequence is TGTGCCAGCAGTTCGGGACAGGGGGTTGAAAAACTGTTTTTT.

The chain recombines TRBV28 with TRBJ1-1, with a possible D match to TRBD1 (5 bases). The CDR3 loop spans 12 amino acids. CDR1 is MDHEN and CDR2 is SYDVKM in the germline V gene. V was cut by 6 bases and J by 7 bases, with 12 bases left in between. CDR3 loop: CASSPQTDEAFF. CDR3 sequence (DNA): TGTGCCAGCAGCCCCCAGACAGATGAAGCTTTCTTT.

J is TRBJ1-2 and V is TRBV6-5; D is ambiguous. The CDR3 totals 13 residues. The germline V and J ends were trimmed by 0 bases and 8 bases, with 10 bases remaining between them. Germline CDR1 MNHEY, CDR2 SVGAGI. This CDR3 reads CASSYSSGSGYTF. Written as DNA, the CDR3 is TGTGCCAGCAGTTACTCGTCCGGGAGCGGCTACACCTTC.

The genes are TRBV18 and TRBJ2-5; 7 nucleotides align to TRBD1. V was pared by 2 bases and J by 2 bases, with 2 bases of the junction left unmatched. The CDR3 length is 14 residues. Germline CDR1 and CDR2: KGHSH and LQKENI. CDR3 bases: TGTGCCAGCTCACCAATGACAGGGCAAGAGACCCAGTACTTC. Translating gives CASSPMTGQETQYF.

The chain employs TRBV7-3 and TRBJ2-6; 12 nucleotides align to TRBD2. V was pared by 5 bases and J by 0 bases, with 5 bases of the junction left unmatched. The CDR3 contains 18 residues. Germline V gene sequence: CDR1 SGHTA, CDR2 FQGTGA. CDR3 bases: TGTGCCAGCAGCCCCGGACTAGCGGGAAACTCTGGGGCCAACGTCCTGACTTTC. Protein sequence: CASSPGLAGNSGANVLTF.

This clone was seen a few times. The rearrangement joins TRBV19 to TRBJ2-5; 8 bases agree with TRBD1. The trim removed 5 bases at V and 7 bases at J, leaving 12 bases unmatched. CDR3 size: 15 residues. The germline CDR1 and CDR2 sequences are LNHDA and SQIVND (reference sequence). CDR3 protein: CASSARTGTVGTQYF. In nucleotides, the CDR3 is TGTGCCAGTAGTGCCCGGACAGGGACGGTGGGGACCCAGTACTTC.

The rearrangement joins TRBV19 to TRBJ2-3; possibly TRBD1 for D (8 bases). CDR1 is LNHDA, CDR2 SQIVND, per germline (reference sequence). V lost 6 bases, J lost 4 bases, and 11 bases lay in between. The CDR3 loop spans 13 amino acids. The CDR3 DNA follows: TGTGCCAGTAGAACAGGGGGGGCAGATACGCAGTATTTT. Translated, it gives CASRTGGADTQYF.

The V call is TRBV30, the J call TRBJ1-5; D is perhaps TRBD1 (6 bases). The CDR3 has 14 amino acids. V gave up 5 bases and J gave up 6 bases, with 17 bases separating them. Germline CDR1 and CDR2: GTSNPN and SVGIG (reference sequence). CDR3 coding DNA: TGTGCCTGGGCAGGGGTTAGCTTGGGTCAGCCCCAGCATTTT. Protein sequence: CAWAGVSLGQPQHF.

The CDR3 DNA sequence: TGTGCCAGCAGTATTCTAAGGACACTTTACAATGAGCAGTTCTTC. Protein sequence: CASSILRTLYNEQFF. The J gene is TRBJ2-1, the V gene TRBV28; possible D gene TRBD1, 5 bases. This CDR3 is built from 15 residues. The V gene's germline CDR1 is MDHEN and CDR2 SYDVKM. Trimming shortened V by 5 bases and J by 4 bases, and 15 bases separated the two germline ends.

The chain joins TRBV7-2 to TRBJ1-2; possibly TRBD1 for D (6 bases). This CDR3 spans 14 amino acids. Germline V CDR1 and CDR2: SGHTA, FQGNSA. The V end lost 5 bases, the J end lost 3 bases, and 13 bases lay between the germline ends. CDR3 amino acids: CASSTESGDYGYTF. The DNA of the CDR3 is TGTGCCAGCAGCACGGAATCAGGGGACTATGGCTACACCTTC.

The rearrangement uses TRBV27 and TRBJ2-1, with TRBD1 matching over 8 bases. This CDR3 has 16 amino acids. The germline gives CDR1 MNHEY, CDR2 SMNVEV (reference sequence). The ends lost 7 bases at V and 6 bases at J; junction bases unmatched: 14. The CDR3 DNA is TGTGCCAGCACCCCACTCTCGACAGGGGAGATCAATGAGCAGTTCTTC. It yields the protein CASTPLSTGEINEQFF.

DNA for the CDR3: TGTGCCAGCACCTTTCGGGCTAGCGGCTACACCTTC. It codes for CASTFRASGYTF. The chain uses TRBV5-6 and TRBJ1-2; no clear D. CDR1 is SGHDT, CDR2 YYEEEE, per germline. This CDR3 has 12 amino acids. V was clipped by 6 bases and J by 8 bases, with 14 bases between them.

J is TRBJ2-1 and V is TRBV24-1, with TRBD2 identical over 8 bases. There are 15 residues in the CDR3. Trimming took 6 bases from V and 8 from J; bases not matched to a gene: 11. The germline CDR1 and CDR2 sequences are KGHDR and SFDVKD. CDR3 protein: CATSYTSGGRDEQFF. CDR3 sequence (DNA): TGTGCCACCAGTTATACTAGCGGAGGTAGGGATGAGCAGTTCTTC.

The chain combines TRBV30 with TRBJ1-6; 7 nucleotides line up with TRBD1. From germline, CDR1 is GTSNPN and CDR2 SVGIG (reference sequence). V shed 2 bases and J 7 bases; nucleotides not matched to a gene: 17. There are 18 residues in the CDR3. CDR3 DNA: TGTGCCTGGAGTCCCCGACCCCACAGACAGGGTGGGAATTCACCCCTCCACTTT. This codes for CAWSPRPHRQGGNSPLHF.